This is a list of T cell receptor beta chains from one sample in a study of T-cell reconstitution after alpha-beta-depleted transplantation in children. One entry per CDR3 protein results from TCRdb running MiXCR on the PCR reads. The data contain around 78,000 distinct CDR3 sequences, roughly 15% of them singletons. This specimen consisted of PBMCs, mostly from graft donor cells, obtained 180 days after TCRalphabeta/CD19-depleted stem cell transplant. These receptor sequences come from a male patient under 10 years old who had a stem cell transplant for acute lymphoblastic leukemia, so the T cells may come from the graft donor. CDR3s include the opening cysteine and the closing phenylalanine or tryptophan. Each record gives: D gene, J gene, clone size, V gene, CDR3 protein, CDR3 DNA. A D gene is named only where the DNA matches it firmly. Only part of the rows carry a size: once, few, many, or a class if the clone is expanded.

NA,TRBJ2-1,NA,TRBV28,CASRPWGSSYNEQFF,TGTGCCAGCAGACCGTGGGGAAGCTCCTACAATGAGCAGTTCTTC
TRBD2,TRBJ2-7,few,TRBV28,CASSYPGGYEQYF,TGTGCCAGCAGTTACCCCGGGGGGTACGAGCAGTACTTC
NA,TRBJ2-3,NA,TRBV7-9,CASSSNSGSYVIDTQYF,TGTGCCAGCAGCTCGAACTCCGGGTCCTATGTTATAGATACGCAGTATTTT
TRBD1,TRBJ2-7,few,TRBV28,CASGTGGSYEQYF,TGTGCCAGCGGTACAGGGGGGTCCTACGAGCAGTACTTC
TRBD1,TRBJ2-7,NA,TRBV28,CASSLRRTGVPLSYEQYF,TGTGCCAGCAGTTTACGGAGAACAGGGGTCCCGCTATCCTACGAGCAGTACTTC
NA,TRBJ1-1,few,TRBV12-3/TRBV12-4,CASSLGRGKVNTEAFF,TGTGCCAGCAGTTTAGGCAGGGGAAAGGTGAACACTGAAGCTTTCTTT
TRBD2,TRBJ2-2,NA,TRBV12-3/TRBV12-4,CASSLLAGGTGELFF,TGTGCCAGCAGTTTATTAGCGGGGGGCACCGGGGAGCTGTTTTTT
TRBD2,TRBJ2-3,NA,TRBV7-2,CASSFMLPSGTDTQYF,TGTGCCAGCAGTTTCATGCTACCTAGCGGGACAGATACGCAGTATTTT
NA,TRBJ2-4,NA,TRBV28,CASSSPSGKNIQYF,TGTGCCAGCAGTTCACCCAGTGGCAAAAACATTCAGTACTTC
TRBD1,TRBJ2-5,NA,TRBV4-3,CASSQDKRQGETQYF,TGCGCCAGCAGCCAAGATAAGAGACAGGGCGAGACCCAGTACTTC
TRBD1,TRBJ1-4,few,TRBV6-1,CASSPLQGARNEKLFF,TGTGCCAGCAGTCCTCTACAGGGGGCGCGGAATGAAAAACTGTTTTTT
NA,TRBJ2-5,few,TRBV27,CASSPWGLEETQYF,TGTGCCAGCAGCCCCTGGGGACTGGAAGAGACCCAGTACTTC
NA,TRBJ2-7,NA,TRBV4-2,CASSQGGPSQRHEQYF,TGTGCCAGCAGCCAAGGCGGCCCTAGTCAGAGGCACGAGCAGTACTTC
TRBD2,TRBJ2-1,few,TRBV10-3,CAISATSGSWGEQFF,TGTGCCATCAGTGCCACTAGCGGGTCCTGGGGTGAGCAGTTCTTC
NA,TRBJ2-2,NA,TRBV7-2,CASSLLDPGELFF,TGTGCCAGCAGCTTGTTAGATCCCGGGGAGCTGTTTTTT
NA,TRBJ2-7,NA,TRBV27,CASSLPGQRRTYEQYF,TGTGCCAGCAGTTTACCCGGACAGCGTCGGACCTACGAGCAGTACTTC
NA,TRBJ2-5,few,TRBV10-3,CATSGAPGGETQYF,TGTGCCACCTCCGGGGCTCCTGGGGGGGAGACCCAGTACTTC
NA,TRBJ2-5,NA,TRBV7-7,CASSSPGGQETQYF,TGTGCCAGCAGCTCCCCCGGGGGCCAAGAGACCCAGTACTTC
NA,TRBJ2-1,NA,TRBV6-2/TRBV6-3,CASGARYPSSYNEQFF,TGTGCCAGCGGGGCGAGATACCCGAGCTCCTACAATGAGCAGTTCTTC
TRBD1,TRBJ1-3,many,TRBV28,CASSHTTGRGNTIYF,TGTGCCAGCAGTCATACGACAGGGCGCGGAAACACCATATATTTT
NA,TRBJ2-5,NA,TRBV7-2,CATLSTSQETQYF,TGTGCCACCCTTTCGACTAGCCAAGAGACCCAGTACTTC
TRBD2,TRBJ2-1,many,TRBV5-1,CASSSPGLGVYEQFF,TGCGCCAGCAGCTCTCCGGGACTAGGAGTTTATGAGCAGTTCTTC
TRBD2,TRBJ2-7,NA,TRBV7-2,CASSSRGGGGEQYF,TGTGCCAGCAGCTCCAGGGGCGGGGGGGGCGAGCAGTACTTC
TRBD1,TRBJ1-3,NA,TRBV5-6,CASSPLGQHSGNTIYF,TGTGCCAGCAGCCCCCTGGGACAGCACTCTGGAAACACCATATATTTT
NA,TRBJ2-1,NA,TRBV15,CATSEHSYNEQFF,TGTGCCACCAGCGAACACTCATACAATGAGCAGTTCTTC
TRBD1,TRBJ2-2,NA,TRBV7-7,CASSLTPAGGNTGELFF,TGTGCCAGCAGCTTAACCCCCGCAGGGGGGAACACCGGGGAGCTGTTTTTT
TRBD1,TRBJ1-2,few,TRBV2,CASSGQGSGGYGYTF,TGTGCCAGCAGTGGACAGGGCTCGGGCGGCTATGGCTACACCTTC
NA,TRBJ1-2,NA,TRBV7-9,CAIPEASYGYTF,TGTGCCATACCGGAAGCCTCATATGGCTACACCTTC
NA,TRBJ1-5,NA,TRBV2,CASSADGGSNQPQHF,TGTGCCAGCAGTGCCGACGGCGGGAGCAATCAGCCCCAGCATTTT
TRBD1,TRBJ2-1,NA,TRBV19,CASSRDRAKSNEQFF,TGTGCCAGTAGTAGGGACAGGGCTAAAAGCAATGAGCAGTTCTTC
NA,TRBJ1-2,many,TRBV5-1,CASRTARDGYTF,TGCGCCAGCAGGACAGCCAGGGATGGCTACACCTTC
NA,TRBJ1-1,many,TRBV5-6,CASSSRREMAFF,TGTGCCAGCAGCAGCCGACGGGAGATGGCTTTCTTT
NA,TRBJ1-2,few,TRBV30,CAWRPPGAPNYGYTF,TGTGCCTGGAGGCCACCCGGGGCACCTAACTATGGCTACACCTTC
TRBD1,TRBJ2-7,NA,TRBV29-1,CSVDGGQGNEQYF,TGCAGCGTGGATGGGGGACAGGGTAACGAGCAGTACTTC
TRBD1,TRBJ2-7,few,TRBV20-1,CSAIGTGRSYEQYF,TGCAGTGCTATCGGGACAGGCCGCTCCTACGAGCAGTACTTC
NA,TRBJ2-1,NA,TRBV27,CASSLGTSYNEQFF,TGTGCCAGCAGTTTAGGGACCTCCTACAATGAGCAGTTCTTC
NA,TRBJ1-5,few,TRBV20-1,CSARTVYSNQPQHF,TGCAGTGCTAGAACCGTTTATAGCAATCAGCCCCAGCATTTT
NA,TRBJ2-7,many,TRBV5-1,CASSFSVKASSYEQYF,TGCGCCAGCAGCTTCTCTGTTAAGGCAAGCTCCTACGAGCAGTACTTC
TRBD1,TRBJ2-7,NA,TRBV11-1,CASSLGLPGTVGYEQYF,TGTGCCAGCAGCCTAGGGCTCCCCGGGACAGTAGGCTACGAGCAGTACTTC
NA,TRBJ1-1,NA,TRBV9,CASDSWDTEAFF,TGTGCCAGCGACTCTTGGGACACTGAAGCTTTCTTT
NA,TRBJ1-5,NA,TRBV6-6,CAGRSTEHQPQHF,TGTGCCGGACGATCGACAGAGCATCAGCCCCAGCATTTT
NA,TRBJ2-7,few,TRBV7-9,CASSLGVQRGYEQYF,TGTGCCAGCAGCTTAGGGGTCCAGAGGGGATACGAGCAGTACTTC
NA,TRBJ2-3,NA,TRBV6-1,CASTPRAGDTQYF,TGTGCCAGCACTCCGCGGGCGGGAGATACGCAGTATTTT
TRBD2,TRBJ2-3,NA,TRBV20-1,CSALHSGRADTQYF,TGCAGTGCTCTTCATAGCGGGAGAGCAGATACGCAGTATTTT
NA,TRBJ2-7,few,TRBV7-9,CASNGGPHYEQYF,TGTGCCAGCAATGGAGGGCCTCACTACGAGCAGTACTTC
TRBD2,TRBJ2-1,few,TRBV7-2,CASSWTSGSYNEQFF,TGTGCCAGCAGCTGGACTAGCGGGAGTTACAATGAGCAGTTCTTC
TRBD2,TRBJ2-5,many,TRBV12-3/TRBV12-4,CASSTSGAQETQYF,TGTGCCAGCAGCACTAGCGGGGCCCAAGAGACCCAGTACTTC
NA,TRBJ2-2,few,TRBV24-1,CATSDFQGSTGELFF,TGTGCCACCAGTGATTTCCAGGGGAGCACCGGGGAGCTGTTTTTT
NA,TRBJ2-1,few,TRBV13,CASSHWGVIYNEQFF,TGTGCCAGCAGCCACTGGGGGGTTATATACAATGAGCAGTTCTTC
TRBD1,TRBJ2-6,few,TRBV10-3,CAIRSGQGSSGANVLTF,TGTGCCATCAGATCGGGACAGGGAAGCTCTGGGGCCAACGTCCTGACTTTC
NA,TRBJ1-1,NA,TRBV20-1,CSARAGPTTEAFF,TGCAGTGCTAGGGCAGGACCGACCACTGAAGCTTTCTTT
TRBD2,TRBJ2-3,few,TRBV4-3,CASSQDLSGGVGTDTQYF,TGCGCCAGCAGCCAAGATCTATCGGGAGGGGTAGGCACAGATACGCAGTATTTT
NA,TRBJ1-3,NA,TRBV18,CASSPRSDRGVNTIYF,TGTGCCAGCTCACCGAGGTCCGACAGAGGGGTAAACACCATATATTTT
NA,TRBJ2-1,many,TRBV20-1,CSARGPRGLGWNEQFF,TGCAGTGCTAGAGGACCACGGGGCCTTGGTTGGAATGAGCAGTTCTTC
NA,TRBJ2-4,NA,TRBV20-1,CSARGRLPGWAAKNIQYF,TGCAGTGCTAGAGGTCGCCTCCCAGGGTGGGCAGCCAAAAACATTCAGTACTTC